This T cell receptor (beta chain) was captured by sequencing in a study of T-cell reconstitution after alpha-beta-depleted transplantation in children. Preparation of the TCRbeta library used unique molecular identifiers. TCRdb reanalysed the PCR reads using MiXCR and keeps one entry per CDR3 protein. The table records approximately 400,000 distinct CDR3 sequences, about a tenth of them present only once. The starting material was PBMCs from the stem cell graft donor, obtained from the stem cell graft. The sequence came from a human donor who donated a stem cell graft to a child with acute myeloid leukemia.

CDR3 in amino acids: CSARPTGGPYEQYF. CDR3 bases: TGCAGTGCTAGACCGACGGGGGGGCCCTACGAGCAGTACTTC. The rearrangement links TRBV20-1 to TRBJ2-7; 8 bases agree with TRBD2. CDR3 length: 14 residues. J lost 2 bases, V lost 2 bases, and 5 bases had no gene match. CDR1 and CDR2 from the germline V gene are DFQATT and SNEGSKA (reference sequence).